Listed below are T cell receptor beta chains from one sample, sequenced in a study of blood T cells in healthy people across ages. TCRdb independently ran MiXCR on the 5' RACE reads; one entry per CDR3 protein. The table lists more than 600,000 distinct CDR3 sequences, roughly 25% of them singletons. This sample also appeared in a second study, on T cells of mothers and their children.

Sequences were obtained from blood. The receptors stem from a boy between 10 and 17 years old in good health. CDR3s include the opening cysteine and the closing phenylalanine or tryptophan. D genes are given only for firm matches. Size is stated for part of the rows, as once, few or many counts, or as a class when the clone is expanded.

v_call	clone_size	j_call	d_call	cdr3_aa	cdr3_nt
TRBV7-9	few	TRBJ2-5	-	CASSLNIRSGLQETQYF	TGTGCCAGCAGCCTCAATATACGGAGCGGGTTACAAGAGACCCAGTACTTC
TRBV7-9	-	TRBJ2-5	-	CASSYYQETQYF	TGTGCCAGCAGCTACTACCAAGAGACCCAGTACTTC
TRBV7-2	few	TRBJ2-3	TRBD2	CATEPLAGDRTDTQYF	TGTGCCACGGAGCCCCTAGCGGGAGATAGAACAGATACGCAGTATTTT
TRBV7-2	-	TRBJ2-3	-	CASTFLGVGDDTQYF	TGTGCCAGCACCTTTCTGGGTGTCGGGGACGATACGCAGTATTTT
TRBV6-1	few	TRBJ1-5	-	CASSDVRGKAARF	TGTGCCAGCAGTGACGTCAGGGGAAAGGCAGCCAGGTTT
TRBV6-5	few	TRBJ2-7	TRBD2	CASSYSIITSGTYEQYF	TGTGCCAGCAGTTACTCGATAATTACTAGCGGGACCTACGAGCAGTACTTC
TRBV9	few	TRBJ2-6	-	CASSVWRPGANVLTF	TGTGCCAGCAGCGTATGGAGGCCCGGGGCCAACGTCCTGACTTTC
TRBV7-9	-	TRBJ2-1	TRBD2	CASSSGLGTELEQFF	TGTGCCAGCAGCTCCGGACTAGGGACCGAATTAGAGCAGTTCTTC
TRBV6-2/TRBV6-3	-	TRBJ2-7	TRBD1	CASTDPGTDNEQYF	TGTGCCAGTACTGACCCCGGGACAGACAACGAGCAGTACTTC
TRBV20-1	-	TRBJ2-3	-	CSARDFEGGYTDTQYF	TGCAGTGCTAGAGATTTCGAGGGGGGGTACACAGATACGCAGTATTTT
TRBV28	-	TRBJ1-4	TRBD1	CASSFQRQGINEKLFF	TGTGCCAGCAGCTTCCAAAGACAGGGGATTAATGAAAAACTGTTTTTT
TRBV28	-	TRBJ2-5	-	CASSPRVRSFQETQYF	TGTGCCAGCAGCCCCCGGGTACGATCCTTTCAAGAGACCCAGTACTTC
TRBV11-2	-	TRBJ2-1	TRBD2	CASSLDGGSAAGVGDNEQFF	TGTGCCAGCAGCTTAGACGGGGGGAGTGCAGCGGGAGTGGGGGACAATGAGCAGTTCTTC
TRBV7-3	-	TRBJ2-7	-	CASSLNPAPTYEQYF	TGTGCCAGCAGCCTAAACCCCGCACCCACCTACGAGCAGTACTTC
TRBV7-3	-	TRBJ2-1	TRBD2	CASSLGRTSGRLGEQFF	TGTGCCAGCAGCTTAGGGCGGACTAGCGGGAGATTAGGGGAGCAGTTCTTC